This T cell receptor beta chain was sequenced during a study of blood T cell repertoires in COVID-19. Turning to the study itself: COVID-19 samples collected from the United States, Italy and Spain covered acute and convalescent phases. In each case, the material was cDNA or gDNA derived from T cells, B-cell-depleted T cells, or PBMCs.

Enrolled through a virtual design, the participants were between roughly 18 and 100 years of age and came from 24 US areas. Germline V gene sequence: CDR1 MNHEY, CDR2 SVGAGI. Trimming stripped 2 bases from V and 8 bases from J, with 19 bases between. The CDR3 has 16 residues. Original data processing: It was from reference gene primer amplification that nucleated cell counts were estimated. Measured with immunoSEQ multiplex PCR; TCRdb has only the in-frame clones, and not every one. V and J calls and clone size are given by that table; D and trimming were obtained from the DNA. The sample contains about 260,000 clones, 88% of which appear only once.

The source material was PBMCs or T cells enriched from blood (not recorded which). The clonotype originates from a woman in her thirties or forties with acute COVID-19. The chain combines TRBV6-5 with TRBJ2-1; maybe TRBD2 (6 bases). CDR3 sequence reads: CASSYGGAGGGDEQFF. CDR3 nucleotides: TGTGCCAGCAGTTACGGTGGAGCGGGTGGAGGAGATGAGCAGTTCTTC.